This TCR beta chain appears in the sequencing data of a study of blood T cells in healthy people across ages. Total RNA, at least 5.5 micrograms per sample, came from PBMCs. The germline CDR1 and CDR2 sequences are LNHDA and SQIVND (reference sequence). V was pared by 2 bases and J by 2 bases, with 12 bases between. The CDR3 consists of 15 residues. With a J-beta primer mix and a sample-barcoded 5' primer, a second PCR ran about 7 to 11 cycles. One entry per CDR3 protein, called by TCRdb with MiXCR from the 5' RACE reads. The data contain roughly 1,800,000 distinct CDR3 sequences, 49% of them singletons. Turning to this clonotype: Its antigen is as yet unknown.

Study observations and caveats: When set beside aged donors, long-lived donors presented more naive CD4+ cells and higher diversity. TCR beta diversity per million T cells fell roughly linearly with age.

The V call is TRBV19, the J call TRBJ1-1; D call uncertain. Sequencing input: blood. This receptor was taken from a woman between 40 and 50 years old in good health. CDR3 sequence (DNA): TGTGCCAGTAGTATAATGCGCACAGCAAACACTGAAGCTTTCTTT. It codes for CASSIMRTANTEAFF.